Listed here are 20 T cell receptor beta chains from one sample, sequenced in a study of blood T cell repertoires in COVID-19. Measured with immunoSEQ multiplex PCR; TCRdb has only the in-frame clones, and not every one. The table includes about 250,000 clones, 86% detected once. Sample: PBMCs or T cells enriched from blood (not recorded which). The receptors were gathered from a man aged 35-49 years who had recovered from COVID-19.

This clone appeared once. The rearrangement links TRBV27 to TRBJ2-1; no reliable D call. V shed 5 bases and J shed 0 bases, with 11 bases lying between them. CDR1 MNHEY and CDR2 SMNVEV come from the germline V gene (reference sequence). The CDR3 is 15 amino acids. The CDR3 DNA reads TGTGCCAGCAGTCCGTCTGTTAGCTCCTACAATGAGCAGTTCTTC. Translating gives CASSPSVSSYNEQFF.

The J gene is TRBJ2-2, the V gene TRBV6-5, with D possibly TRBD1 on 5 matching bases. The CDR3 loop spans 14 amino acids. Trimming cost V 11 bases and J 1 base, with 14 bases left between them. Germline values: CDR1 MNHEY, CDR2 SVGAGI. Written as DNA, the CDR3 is TGTGCCTACGCAGCAGGACAGAACACCGGGGAGCTGTTTTTT. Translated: CAYAAGQNTGELFF.

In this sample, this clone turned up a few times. CDR3 in DNA: TGTGCCAGCAGCCCCCAACAGCGGTTCTATGGCTACACCTTC. Protein sequence: CASSPQQRFYGYTF. The J gene is TRBJ1-2, the V gene TRBV3-1 (or the pseudogene TRBV3-2); D is ambiguous. The germline CDR1 and CDR2 sequences are LGHDT and YNNKEL (reference sequence). Deletions cut 4 bases from V and 4 bases from J, with 13 bases between. The CDR3 is 14 residues long.

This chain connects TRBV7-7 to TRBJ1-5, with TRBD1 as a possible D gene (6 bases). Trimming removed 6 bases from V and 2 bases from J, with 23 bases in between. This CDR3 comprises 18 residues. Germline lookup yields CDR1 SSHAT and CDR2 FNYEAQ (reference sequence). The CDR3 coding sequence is TGTGCCAGCAGACGGACCTCACGACAGGCCGGGGGCAATCAGCCCCAGCATTTT. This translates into CASRRTSRQAGGNQPQHF.

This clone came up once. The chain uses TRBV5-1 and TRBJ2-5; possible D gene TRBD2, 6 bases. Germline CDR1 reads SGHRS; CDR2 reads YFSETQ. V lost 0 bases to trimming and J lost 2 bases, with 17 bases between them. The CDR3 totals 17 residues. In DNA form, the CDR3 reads TGCGCCAGCAGCTTGGGTCCAGGAGGGCTGGATCAAGAGACCCAGTACTTC. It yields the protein CASSLGPGGLDQETQYF. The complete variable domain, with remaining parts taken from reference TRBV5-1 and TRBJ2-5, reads KAGVTQTPRYLIKTRGQQVTLSCSPISGHRSVSWYQQTPGQGLQFLFEYFSETQRNKGNFPGRFSGRQFSNSRSEMNVSTLELGDSALYLCASSLGPGGLDQETQYFGPGTRLLVL.

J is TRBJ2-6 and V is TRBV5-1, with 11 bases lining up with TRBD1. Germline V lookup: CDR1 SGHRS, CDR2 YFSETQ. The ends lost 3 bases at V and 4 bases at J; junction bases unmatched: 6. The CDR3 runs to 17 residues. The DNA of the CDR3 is TGCGCCAGCAGCTCCCGGACAGGGGGCTCCGGGGCCAACGTCCTGACTTTC. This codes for CASSSRTGGSGANVLTF.

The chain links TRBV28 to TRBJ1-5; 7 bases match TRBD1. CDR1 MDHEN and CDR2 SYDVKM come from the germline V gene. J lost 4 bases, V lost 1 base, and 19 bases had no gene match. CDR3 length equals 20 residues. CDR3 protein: CASSLLGLRFLGQRNQPQHF. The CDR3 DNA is TGTGCCAGCAGTTTATTAGGCCTCAGGTTTTTGGGACAGAGGAATCAGCCCCAGCATTTT. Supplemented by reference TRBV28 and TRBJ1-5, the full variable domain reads DVKVTQSSRYLVKRTGEKVFLECVQDMDHENMFWYRQDPGLGLRLIYFSYDVKMKEKGDIPEGYSVSREKKERFSLILESASTNQTSMYLCASSLLGLRFLGQRNQPQHFGDGTRLSIL.

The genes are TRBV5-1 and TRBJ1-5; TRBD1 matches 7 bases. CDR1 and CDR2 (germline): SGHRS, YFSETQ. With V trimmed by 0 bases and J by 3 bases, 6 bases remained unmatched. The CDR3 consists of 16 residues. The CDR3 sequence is CASSLEGRGNNQPQHF. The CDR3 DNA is TGCGCCAGCAGCTTGGAGGGCAGGGGGAACAATCAGCCCCAGCATTTT. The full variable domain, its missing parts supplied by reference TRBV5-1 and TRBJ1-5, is KAGVTQTPRYLIKTRGQQVTLSCSPISGHRSVSWYQQTPGQGLQFLFEYFSETQRNKGNFPGRFSGRQFSNSRSEMNVSTLELGDSALYLCASSLEGRGNNQPQHFGDGTRLSIL.

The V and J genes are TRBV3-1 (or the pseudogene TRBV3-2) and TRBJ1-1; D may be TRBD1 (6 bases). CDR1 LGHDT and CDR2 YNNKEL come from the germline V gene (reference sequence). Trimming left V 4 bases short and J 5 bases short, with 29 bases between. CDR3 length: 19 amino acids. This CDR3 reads CASSRTFKRGLYDRTEAFF. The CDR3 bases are TGTGCCAGCAGCCGCACTTTCAAGAGGGGGTTGTATGATAGGACTGAAGCTTTCTTT.

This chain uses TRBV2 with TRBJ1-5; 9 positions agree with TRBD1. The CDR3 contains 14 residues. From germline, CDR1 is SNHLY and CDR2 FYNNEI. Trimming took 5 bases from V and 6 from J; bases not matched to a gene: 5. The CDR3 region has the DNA TGTGCCAGCAGTTACGACAGGGGGACTCAGCCCCAGCATTTT. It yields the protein CASSYDRGTQPQHF.

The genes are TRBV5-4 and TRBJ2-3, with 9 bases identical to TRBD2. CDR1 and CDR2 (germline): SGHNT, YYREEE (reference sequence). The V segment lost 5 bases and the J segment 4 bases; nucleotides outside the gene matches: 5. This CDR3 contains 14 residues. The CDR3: CASSIAGAADTQYF. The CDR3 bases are TGTGCCAGCAGTATAGCGGGAGCGGCAGATACGCAGTATTTT.

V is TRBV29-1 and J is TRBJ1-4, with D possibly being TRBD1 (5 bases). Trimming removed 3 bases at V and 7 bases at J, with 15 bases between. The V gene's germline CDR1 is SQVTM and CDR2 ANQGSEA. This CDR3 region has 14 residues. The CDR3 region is CSVEGGQGPEKLFF. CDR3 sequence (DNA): TGCAGCGTTGAGGGAGGGCAGGGCCCTGAAAAACTGTTTTTT.

DNA for the CDR3: TGTGCCAGCAGCGATACAGGGTACCAAAGGGATGAGCAGTTCTTC. Translated, it gives CASSDTGYQRDEQFF. This chain joins TRBV7-6 and TRBJ2-1; maybe TRBD1 (6 bases). Trimming left V 5 bases short and J 8 bases short, with 19 bases between. Germline-derived CDR1 and CDR2 are SGHVS and FNYEAQ. The CDR3 runs 15 residues.

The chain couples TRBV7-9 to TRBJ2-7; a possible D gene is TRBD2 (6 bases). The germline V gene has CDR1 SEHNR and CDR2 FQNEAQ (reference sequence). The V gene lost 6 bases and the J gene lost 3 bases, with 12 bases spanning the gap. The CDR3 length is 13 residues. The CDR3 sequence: CASSGGLLYEQYF. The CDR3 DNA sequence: TGTGCCAGCAGTGGAGGGCTCCTCTACGAGCAGTACTTC.

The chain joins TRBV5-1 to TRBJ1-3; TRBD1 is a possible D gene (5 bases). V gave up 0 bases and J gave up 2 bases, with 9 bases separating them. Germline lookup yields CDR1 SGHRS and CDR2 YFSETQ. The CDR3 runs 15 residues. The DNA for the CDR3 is TGCGCCAGCAGCTTGGCGTCAGGGACTGGAAACACCATATATTTT. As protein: CASSLASGTGNTIYF.

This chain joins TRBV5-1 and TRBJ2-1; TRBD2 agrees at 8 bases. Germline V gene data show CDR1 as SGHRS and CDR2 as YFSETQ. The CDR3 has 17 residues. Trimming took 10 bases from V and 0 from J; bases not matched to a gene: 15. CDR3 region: CAVRDGSGTSSYNEQFF. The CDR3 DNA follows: TGCGCCGTCCGAGATGGTAGCGGGACGAGCTCCTACAATGAGCAGTTCTTC.

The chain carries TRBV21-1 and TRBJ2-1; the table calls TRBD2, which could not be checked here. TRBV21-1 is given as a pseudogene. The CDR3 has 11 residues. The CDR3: CASRGGNEQFF. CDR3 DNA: TGTGCCAGCAGGGGGGGCAATGAGCAGTTCTTC.

This chain's CDR3 is CASSPVYGTGFTDTQYF. As DNA, the CDR3 is TGCGCCAGCAGCCCCGTCTACGGGACAGGGTTCACAGATACGCAGTATTTT. This chain joins TRBV5-1 and TRBJ2-3; 9 bases are shared with TRBD1. The length of the CDR3 is 17 residues. Trimming removed 4 bases from V and 2 bases from J; junction bases left unmatched: 11. CDR1 and CDR2 from the germline V gene are SGHRS and YFSETQ.

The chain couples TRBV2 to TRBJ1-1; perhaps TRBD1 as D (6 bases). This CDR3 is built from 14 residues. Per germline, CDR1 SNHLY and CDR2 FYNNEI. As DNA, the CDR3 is TGTGCGGCTGAGGGGGGGCAAGGAAACACTGAAGCTTTCTTT. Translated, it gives CAAEGGQGNTEAFF.

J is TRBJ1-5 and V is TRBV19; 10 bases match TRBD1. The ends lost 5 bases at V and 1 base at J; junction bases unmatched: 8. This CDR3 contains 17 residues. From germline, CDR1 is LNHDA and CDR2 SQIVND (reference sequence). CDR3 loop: CASSPRQGAQSNQPQHF. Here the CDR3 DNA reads TGTGCCAGTAGTCCCCGACAGGGGGCGCAAAGCAATCAGCCCCAGCATTTT.